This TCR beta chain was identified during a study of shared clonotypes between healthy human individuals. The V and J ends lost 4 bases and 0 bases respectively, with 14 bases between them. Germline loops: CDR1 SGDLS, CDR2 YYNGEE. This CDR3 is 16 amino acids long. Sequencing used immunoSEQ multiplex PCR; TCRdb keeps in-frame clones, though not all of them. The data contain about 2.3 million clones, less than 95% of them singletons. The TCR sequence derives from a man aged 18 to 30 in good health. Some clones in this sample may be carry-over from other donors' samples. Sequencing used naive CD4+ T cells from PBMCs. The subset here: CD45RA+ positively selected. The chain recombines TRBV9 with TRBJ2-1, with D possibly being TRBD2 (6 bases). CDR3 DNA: TGTGCCAGCAGCTTTGGGACTGGAAACTCCTACAATGAGCAGTTCTTC. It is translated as CASSFGTGNSYNEQFF.